The rows below give T cell receptor beta chains drawn from one sample of a study of blood T cell repertoires in COVID-19. Some clones are missing from TCRdb's copy, which holds only in-frame ones; the method was immunoSEQ multiplex PCR. The data contain about 260,000 clones, 88% of them seen just once; the ten biggest clones take up approximately 0.7%. The sample consisted of peripheral blood. These receptor sequences come from a human donor in a cohort sampled during active COVID-19. Both conserved end residues are part of each CDR3. A D gene is named only where the DNA matches it firmly. Size tells how often a clone was seen (once, few, many) or the class of an expanded clone, and some rows leave it out.

v_call: TRBV6-5
clone_size: NA
j_call: TRBJ1-1
d_call: TRBD1
cdr3_length: 14
cdr3_nt: TGTGCCAGCCGCTTTTCAGGGGGGCGCACTGAAGCTTTCTTT
cdr3_aa: CASRFSGGRTEAFF

v_call: TRBV6-5
clone_size: once
j_call: TRBJ1-3
d_call: NA
cdr3_length: 14
cdr3_nt: TGTGCCAGCAGCACTACAGGGACTGGAAACACCATATATTTT
cdr3_aa: CASSTTGTGNTIYF

v_call: TRBV19
clone_size: NA
j_call: TRBJ1-1
d_call: NA
cdr3_length: 14
cdr3_nt: TGTGCCAGTAGTATAATAGGGGGAAACACTGAAGCTTTCTTT
cdr3_aa: CASSIIGGNTEAFF

v_call: TRBV7-8
clone_size: few
j_call: TRBJ1-3
d_call: NA
cdr3_length: 12
cdr3_nt: TGTGCCAGCAGCTTCTTTGGAAACACCATATATTTT
cdr3_aa: CASSFFGNTIYF

v_call: TRBV4-1
clone_size: NA
j_call: TRBJ1-1
d_call: NA
cdr3_length: 15
cdr3_nt: TGCGCCAGCAGCCAAACGGACAGAACGAACACTGAAGCTTTCTTT
cdr3_aa: CASSQTDRTNTEAFF

v_call: TRBV10-1
clone_size: few
j_call: TRBJ1-2
d_call: NA
cdr3_length: 15
cdr3_nt: TGCGCCAGCAGTGAGACCTTGACAGCTAACTATGGCTACACCTTC
cdr3_aa: CASSETLTANYGYTF

v_call: TRBV18
clone_size: NA
j_call: TRBJ1-1
d_call: NA
cdr3_length: 14
cdr3_nt: TGTGCCAGCTCACCACGAGGGAGAGACACTGAAGCTTTCTTT
cdr3_aa: CASSPRGRDTEAFF

v_call: TRBV28
clone_size: NA
j_call: TRBJ2-7
d_call: NA
cdr3_length: 16
cdr3_nt: TGTGCCAGCAGTTTATTTCCAGGGGTTAGCTCCTACGAGCAGTACTTC
cdr3_aa: CASSLFPGVSSYEQYF

v_call: TRBV2
clone_size: once
j_call: TRBJ2-7
d_call: TRBD1
cdr3_length: 16
cdr3_nt: TGTGCCAGCACCTTTGGGGACAGGGGACTAACTAACGAGCAGTACTTC
cdr3_aa: CASTFGDRGLTNEQYF

v_call: TRBV10-1
clone_size: few
j_call: TRBJ2-7
d_call: NA
cdr3_length: 9
cdr3_nt: TGCGCCCCTCGGGAGGAGCAGTACTTC
cdr3_aa: CAPREEQYF

v_call: TRBV7-8
clone_size: NA
j_call: TRBJ1-5
d_call: NA
cdr3_length: 15
cdr3_nt: TGTGCCAGCAGCTTAGCGACTTTGGGAGGGCAGCCCCAGCATTTT
cdr3_aa: CASSLATLGGQPQHF

v_call: TRBV19
clone_size: NA
j_call: TRBJ2-1
d_call: NA
cdr3_length: 16
cdr3_nt: TGTGCCAGTAGTATGGAGATCCAGAGCTCCTACAATGAGCAGTTCTTC
cdr3_aa: CASSMEIQSSYNEQFF

v_call: TRBV3-1/TRBV3-2
clone_size: NA
j_call: TRBJ2-5
d_call: NA
cdr3_length: 15
cdr3_nt: TGTGCCAGCAGCCAAATGTTCGAATCCCGAGAGTCCCAGTACTTC
cdr3_aa: CASSQMFESRESQYF

v_call: TRBV5-1
clone_size: NA
j_call: TRBJ1-1
d_call: NA
cdr3_length: 13
cdr3_nt: TGCGCCAGCAGCTTGAACAGAGACACTGAAGCTTTCTTT
cdr3_aa: CASSLNRDTEAFF

v_call: TRBV11-2
clone_size: NA
j_call: TRBJ2-3
d_call: NA
cdr3_length: 12
cdr3_nt: TGTGCCAGCAGGAGGGCCCCAGATACGCAGTATTTT
cdr3_aa: CASRRAPDTQYF

v_call: TRBV2
clone_size: NA
j_call: TRBJ2-3
d_call: TRBD2
cdr3_length: 14
cdr3_nt: TGTGCCAGCAGTGTATCTAGCGGGACAGATACGCAGTATTTT
cdr3_aa: CASSVSSGTDTQYF

v_call: TRBV5-1
clone_size: NA
j_call: TRBJ2-7
d_call: TRBD1
cdr3_length: 15
cdr3_nt: TGCGCCAGCAGCTGGGGCCAGGGGGCAAGAGACGAGCAGTACTTC
cdr3_aa: CASSWGQGARDEQYF

v_call: TRBV7-2
clone_size: NA
j_call: TRBJ2-7
d_call: NA
cdr3_length: 17
cdr3_nt: TGTGCCAGCAGCTTAGTTACGCCCGTTGGGCAATTCTACGAGCAGTACTTC
cdr3_aa: CASSLVTPVGQFYEQYF

v_call: TRBV6-5
clone_size: NA
j_call: TRBJ2-7
d_call: TRBD2
cdr3_length: 14
cdr3_nt: TGTGCCAGCATTTCGGCTAGCGGGAGTTTGAAGCAGTACTTC
cdr3_aa: CASISASGSLKQYF

v_call: TRBV9
clone_size: NA
j_call: TRBJ1-1
d_call: NA
cdr3_length: 13
cdr3_nt: TGTGCCAGCAGCACCCACCCCGCAGGTGAAGCTTTCTTT
cdr3_aa: CASSTHPAGEAFF